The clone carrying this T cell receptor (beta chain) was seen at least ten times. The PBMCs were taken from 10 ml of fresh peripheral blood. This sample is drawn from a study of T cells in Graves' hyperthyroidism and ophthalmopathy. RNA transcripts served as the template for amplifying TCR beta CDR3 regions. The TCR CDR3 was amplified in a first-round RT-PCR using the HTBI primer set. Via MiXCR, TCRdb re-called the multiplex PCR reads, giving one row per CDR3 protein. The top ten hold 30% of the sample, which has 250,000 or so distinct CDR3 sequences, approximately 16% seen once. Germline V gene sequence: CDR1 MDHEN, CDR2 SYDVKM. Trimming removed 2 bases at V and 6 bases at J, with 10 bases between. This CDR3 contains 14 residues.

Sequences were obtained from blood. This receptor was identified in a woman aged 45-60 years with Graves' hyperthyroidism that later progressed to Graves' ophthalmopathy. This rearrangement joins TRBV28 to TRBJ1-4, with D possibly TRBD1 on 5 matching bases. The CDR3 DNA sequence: TGTGCCAGCAGTTTAGGTGGGACGGATGAAAAACTGTTTTTT. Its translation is CASSLGGTDEKLFF.